This TCR beta chain originates from a study of blood T cells in healthy people across ages. Study-wide results and limits: More naive CD4+ cells and higher diversity were found in long-lived than in aged donors. Age brought a roughly linear fall in TCR beta diversity measured per million T cells. Diversity estimates drawn from one million T cells were deemed underestimates.

Together with a sample-barcoded 5' primer, a J-beta primer mix was included in a second PCR lasting roughly 6 to 12 cycles. TCRdb re-called the 5' RACE reads with MiXCR, one entry per CDR3 protein. This repertoire shows under 1,000,000 distinct CDR3 sequences, about 47% found once; its top ten account for 15% to 20%. Every sample yielded at least 6 million isolated PBMCs. As concerns this clonotype: What it binds is unknown.

The receptor comes from a man aged 80 or over in good health. Material: blood.

The CDR3 loop is CAWNIAGTDTQYF. DNA for the CDR3: TGTGCCTGGAACATAGCGGGCACAGATACGCAGTATTTT. The chain has TRBV30 and TRBJ2-3; weak D call: TRBD2 (6 bases). Germline V gene lookup returns CDR1 GTSNPN and CDR2 SVGIG (reference sequence). V was clipped by 4 bases and J by 1 base, with 9 bases between them. The CDR3 has 13 residues.